The sequence of this TCR beta chain was determined in a study of blood T cell repertoires in COVID-19. Study overall: Researchers got acute and convalescent COVID-19 samples from the United States, Italy and Spain. The analysed material was cDNA or gDNA that came from T cells, B-cell-depleted T cells, or PBMCs.

As handled by the study authors: Estimates of nucleated cell counts were drawn from the amplification of reference gene primers. Only in-frame clones appear in the TCRdb table, and some are missing; sequencing was by immunoSEQ multiplex PCR. V and J calls and clone size follow that table, whereas D and trimming were derived from the DNA. The repertoire holds about 260,000 clones, about 86% seen once, with roughly 4% in the top ten. Germline CDR1 LNHDA, CDR2 SQIVND (reference sequence). The V end was cut by 7 bases, the J end by 7 bases, with 23 bases between. The CDR3 has 16 residues. Sample: peripheral blood. The chain recombines TRBV19 with TRBJ1-3; possibly TRBD1 for D (5 bases). This sequence originates from a man between 18 and 29 years old with active or convalescent COVID-19. CDR3 sequence reads: CASTSFAGTQRNTIYF. The CDR3, as DNA: TGTGCCAGTACCAGTTTCGCGGGGACTCAGCGGAACACCATATATTTT.